This entry concerns a single T cell receptor beta chain. Its antigen is currently unknown. This may arise from a read error, as a much more abundant clone is one base away. The CDR3 carries no conserved terminal phenylalanine or tryptophan, so it likely arises from a read error. This entry comes from a study of metastatic and nonmetastatic thyroid tumors. Study-wide background: Patients with malignant and benign thyroid disease provided blood and tumor or nodule tissue, whose repertoires were compared.

All patients were untreated before thyroid surgery. Study processing details: Differences in CDR3 between clinicopathological groups were drawn on to build a classifier intended to discriminate distant-metastatic papillary thyroid cancer patients. TCRdb used MiXCR to call clones anew from the PCR reads. For this entry, the V and J calls and clone size follow TCRdb and not the study's own pipeline. The data show around 30,000 clones, with approximately 12% seen just once and approximately 4.9% held by the top ten. Whole-study findings and limits: According to reports, the diversity of TCR beta was significantly higher in malignant thyroid tumors than in benign nodules, and this held in both blood and tumor samples.

The sequenced material came from blood. The receptor was isolated from a female donor with papillary thyroid cancer or a benign thyroid nodule (not recorded which). Some clones in this sample may be carry-over from other donors' samples.

The chain's CDR3 is CSVAKWVDLVGYTV. In DNA form, the CDR3 reads TGCAGCGTTGCCAAATGGGTGGATCTTGTTGGCTACACCGTC. V usage is TRBV29-1 and J usage is TRBJ1-2; D is unclear. The CDR3 runs 14 residues. Trimming shortened V by 4 bases and J by 7 bases, and 19 bases separated the two germline ends. Germline values: CDR1 SQVTM, CDR2 ANQGSEA.